This TCR beta chain was sequenced for a study of blood T cell repertoires in COVID-19. Study at large: COVID-19 samples collected from the United States, Italy and Spain covered acute and convalescent phases. PBMCs, B-cell-depleted T cells, or T cells provided the cDNA or gDNA that made up the material.

Methods used by the authors: For nucleated cells, counts were estimated from reference gene primer amplification. Using immunoSEQ multiplex PCR, the repertoire was profiled, and TCRdb retains in-frame clones only, with some absent. V and J calls and clone size come straight from that table; D and trimming were deduced from the DNA. The sample consists of 250,000 to 300,000 clones, 70% to 90% of them appearing once. The CDR3 consists of 15 residues. The germline V gene has CDR1 SQVTM and CDR2 ANQGSEA. The ends lost 7 bases at V and 0 bases at J; junction bases unmatched: 8. The rearrangement uses TRBV29-1 and TRBJ2-3; the match to TRBD2 covers 9 bases. Specimen: peripheral blood. This sequence originates from a woman aged 70-85 years with acute or convalescent COVID-19. The CDR3 region has the DNA TGCAGCGGTACCAGAGCGGGGGGTAGCACAGATACGCAGTATTTT. Protein product: CSGTRAGGSTDTQYF.